These 18 T cell receptor beta chains originate from one sample sequenced in a study of shared clonotypes between healthy human individuals. Generated by immunoSEQ multiplex PCR, the TCRdb table keeps only in-frame clones and is missing some. The data contain more than 1.2 million clones, 97% to 99% of them singletons. Source material: naive CD4+ T cells sorted from blood. Subset specified: CD45RA+ positively selected. These TCRs come from a man aged 25 to 40 in good health.

This sequence joins TRBV28 and TRBJ2-3; D is perhaps TRBD2 (6 bases). Between the trimmed V and J ends, which lost 4 bases and 1 base, there was a span of 27 bases. Germline CDR1 and CDR2: MDHEN and SYDVKM. There are 20 residues in the CDR3. The CDR3 spells CASSSNGLPGLGLGTDTQYF. DNA for the CDR3: TGTGCCAGCAGTTCAAACGGACTACCCGGCTTGGGTCTTGGCACAGATACGCAGTATTTT.

The rearrangement joins TRBV9 to TRBJ2-1; 8 bases align to TRBD2. This CDR3 spans 17 amino acids. With V trimmed by 4 bases and J by 7 bases, 16 bases remained unmatched. Germline assignment: CDR1 SGDLS and CDR2 YYNGEE. CDR3 in amino acids: CASSPPVGAGVRNEQFF. The CDR3 coding sequence is TGTGCCAGCAGCCCCCCAGTCGGAGCGGGAGTAAGGAATGAGCAGTTCTTC.

The chain joins TRBV7-3 to TRBJ2-3; tentatively, D is TRBD1 (6 bases). Trimming removed 0 bases from V and 3 bases from J, with 10 bases in between. Germline CDR1 reads SGHTA; CDR2 reads FQGTGA. The CDR3 totals 15 residues. The CDR3 DNA follows: TGTGCCAGCAGCTTAACTCCCAGGGGAACAGATACGCAGTATTTT. Protein sequence: CASSLTPRGTDTQYF.

The rearrangement joins TRBV29-1 to TRBJ2-3; D tentatively fits TRBD1 or TRBD2 (5 bases each). V was trimmed by 5 bases and J by 3 bases, leaving 12 bases between them. This CDR3 is built from 13 residues. The germline CDR1 and CDR2 sequences are SQVTM and ANQGSEA. In DNA form, the CDR3 reads TGCAGCGTTTGGACGGGGCCAACAGATACGCAGTATTTT. Its translation: CSVWTGPTDTQYF.

The chain recombines TRBV28 with TRBJ2-7; the match to TRBD1 covers 9 bases. CDR3 length: 13 residues. J gave up 13 bases and V 4 bases, and 11 bases lay outside the gene matches. Germline CDR1 reads MDHEN; CDR2 reads SYDVKM. The CDR3 DNA reads TGTGCCAGCAGTTCCCCGGGACAGGGTGGGGAATACTTC. As protein: CASSSPGQGGEYF.

Concerning this clone: This same CDR3 is encoded by further DNA sequences in the sample. The rearrangement links TRBV5-1 to TRBJ2-7, with 11 bases lining up with TRBD2. Germline CDR1 SGHRS, CDR2 YFSETQ. With 0 bases clipped from V and 2 bases from J, the junction kept 4 bases outside the gene matches. This CDR3 is 16 amino acids long. The CDR3: CASSLDGTSGTYEQYF. CDR3 bases: TGCGCCAGCAGCTTGGACGGGACTAGCGGAACCTACGAGCAGTACTTC.

The genes are TRBV7-9 and TRBJ2-3; 10 nucleotides agree with TRBD2. After removal of 4 bases from V and 4 bases from J, the junction contained 8 bases not matched to a gene. The CDR3 totals 16 residues. The germline V gene has CDR1 SEHNR and CDR2 FQNEAQ (reference sequence). CDR3 in amino acids: CASSWAAGGPPDTQYF. CDR3 nucleotide sequence: TGTGCCAGCAGCTGGGCAGCGGGAGGGCCCCCAGATACGCAGTATTTT.

The rearrangement links TRBV9 to TRBJ1-1; D gene uncertain. The CDR3 spans 14 residues. V lost 0 bases and J 8 bases, leaving 14 bases between the germline ends. Looked up from germline, CDR1 is SGDLS and CDR2 is YYNGEE. The CDR3: CASSVGVFGSEAFF. CDR3 DNA: TGTGCCAGCAGCGTAGGAGTATTTGGCTCCGAAGCTTTCTTT.

The chain couples TRBV7-8 to TRBJ1-5; D call uncertain. The V end lost 5 bases, the J end lost 5 bases, and 13 bases lay between the germline ends. This CDR3 has 14 residues. CDR1 and CDR2 from the germline V gene are SGHVS and FQNEAQ. The CDR3 sequence is CASSLVQSYQPQHF. The CDR3 DNA follows: TGTGCCAGCAGCCTTGTCCAATCTTATCAGCCCCAGCATTTT.

This chain uses TRBV28 with TRBJ2-3; 8 positions match TRBD1. CDR3 length equals 15 residues. V lost 5 bases and J lost 0; bases outside the gene matches: 4. The germline CDR1 and CDR2 sequences are MDHEN and SYDVKM. DNA for the CDR3: TGTGCCAGCAGTCCAGGGGGCCAAAGCACAGATACGCAGTATTTT. This encodes CASSPGGQSTDTQYF.

The chain couples TRBV7-9 to TRBJ1-2; no firm D call. The CDR3 contains 12 residues. The germline V gene has CDR1 SEHNR and CDR2 FQNEAQ (reference sequence). V dropped 5 bases and J dropped 3 bases, with 7 bases sitting between them. The CDR3 coding sequence is TGTGCCAGCAGCCCGTGGGACTATGGCTACACCTTC. Encoded protein: CASSPWDYGYTF.

About this clone: Other DNA sequences in this specimen translate into the identical CDR3. This chain connects TRBV2 to TRBJ2-5, with 9 bases lining up with TRBD1. Looked up from germline, CDR1 is SNHLY and CDR2 is FYNNEI. This CDR3 has 14 amino acids. V was clipped by 6 bases and J by 2 bases; unmatched bases: 4. Here the CDR3 DNA reads TGTGCCAGCAGCGCGGACAGGGGACAAGAGACCCAGTACTTC. It yields the protein CASSADRGQETQYF.

The DNA of the CDR3 is TGTGCCAGCAGCCAAGATTCGTCTAGCGGGAGCCTGGTATACAATGAGCAGTTCTTC. This sequence encodes CASSQDSSSGSLVYNEQFF. The V gene is TRBV14, the J gene TRBJ2-1; 10 bases match TRBD2. CDR3 length equals 19 residues. V lost 0 bases and J lost 4; bases outside the gene matches: 12. The germline gives CDR1 SGHDN, CDR2 FVKESK.

The rearrangement joins TRBV10-3 to TRBJ2-1; 7 nucleotides line up with TRBD2. CDR1 and CDR2 from the germline V gene are ENHRY and SYGVKD. This CDR3 contains 11 residues. J was trimmed by 10 bases and V by 8 bases; bases with no gene match: 5. The CDR3 DNA follows: TGTGCCATCCAACTAGCGAACGAGCAGTTCTTC. Protein product: CAIQLANEQFF.

The rearrangement joins TRBV4-1 to TRBJ2-3, with TRBD2 matching 11 bases. CDR1 MGHRA and CDR2 YSYEKL come from the germline V gene. Losses at the gene ends were 3 bases for V and 4 bases for J; bases not matched to a gene: 6. The CDR3 sequence is 16 residues long. CDR3 nucleotides: TGCGCCAGCAGCCAGGTACTAGCGGGAGACGCAGATACGCAGTATTTT. Translation: CASSQVLAGDADTQYF.

J is TRBJ2-7 and V is TRBV5-8; TRBD2 matches at 7 bases. With V trimmed by 4 bases and J by 5 bases, 15 bases remained unmatched. Per the germline V gene, CDR1 is SGHTS and CDR2 is YDEGEE. The CDR3 runs to 16 residues. The DNA of the CDR3 is TGTGCCAGCAGCAGAGGATGGGCAGGGAGGGTCCACGAGCAGTACTTC. Protein: CASSRGWAGRVHEQYF.

CDR3 region: CASRGEGSQPQHF. The CDR3 DNA reads TGTGCCAGTAGAGGGGAGGGAAGTCAGCCCCAGCATTTT. The genes are TRBV19 and TRBJ1-5; D possibly corresponds to TRBD1 (5 bases). Per the germline V gene, CDR1 is LNHDA and CDR2 is SQIVND (reference sequence). This CDR3 comprises 13 residues. The V end was cut by 6 bases, the J end by 6 bases, with 12 bases between.

The sample holds one count of this clone. V and J are TRBV28 and TRBJ1-2, with a weak D call TRBD1 (5 bases). Germline-derived CDR1 and CDR2 are MDHEN and SYDVKM. The CDR3 is made up of 15 amino acids. V lost 4 bases and J 4 bases, leaving 16 bases between the germline ends. The CDR3: CASSSGGGVPYGYTF. CDR3 nucleotides: TGTGCCAGCAGTTCCGGTGGGGGGGTTCCCTATGGCTACACCTTC.